One sample yielded the 20 T cell receptor beta chains listed below, sequenced in a study of cytomegalovirus exposure and HLA in healthy donors. This PCR relied on a set of 60 Vbeta primers and 13 Jbeta primers. Generated by immunoSEQ multiplex PCR, the TCRdb table keeps only in-frame clones and is missing some. Among approximately 140,000 clones listed, 63% were seen once. The material sequenced was PBMCs. The receptors come from a woman in her sixties or seventies in good health and CMV-seropositive.

The chain links TRBV18 to TRBJ2-1; tentatively, D is TRBD2 (5 bases). The CDR3 runs to 14 residues. Germline V gene sequence: CDR1 KGHSH, CDR2 LQKENI. The V gene lost 2 bases and the J gene lost 8 bases, with 13 bases spanning the gap. The CDR3 loop is CASSPAVNGDEQFF. CDR3 nucleotide sequence: TGTGCCAGCTCACCAGCGGTAAACGGGGATGAGCAGTTCTTC.

This chain uses TRBV29-1 with TRBJ2-7; TRBD1 might be the D (5 bases). The V gene lost 4 bases and the J gene lost 3 bases, with 7 bases spanning the gap. The germline gives CDR1 SQVTM, CDR2 ANQGSEA. This CDR3 contains 11 residues. For the CDR3, the DNA is TGCAGCGTTGCAGACAGCTACGAGCAGTACTTC. Translated, it gives CSVADSYEQYF.

This chain connects TRBV7-3 to TRBJ2-1; the match to TRBD2 covers 10 bases. CDR1 is SGHTA, CDR2 FQGTGA, per germline. The CDR3 sequence is 15 residues long. Trimming at V came to 4 bases and at J to 9 bases, leaving 9 bases not matched to a gene. The CDR3, as DNA: TGTGCCAGCAGCTACGGCCTAGCGGGAGATAGTGAGCAGTTCTTC. Protein sequence: CASSYGLAGDSEQFF.

The rearrangement uses TRBV11-2 and TRBJ1-1; TRBD1 agrees at 7 bases. The germline V gene has CDR1 SGHAT and CDR2 FQNNGV. The CDR3 is 14 residues long. J was trimmed by 4 bases and V by 4 bases; bases with no gene match: 6. The CDR3 protein is CASSYNRGITEAFF. The CDR3 nucleotides are TGTGCCAGCAGCTATAACAGGGGAATCACTGAAGCTTTCTTT.

In this sample, this clone turned up a few times. This CDR3 reads CASTSLDRGNEKLFF. CDR3 sequence (DNA): TGTGCCAGCACTTCCTTGGACAGGGGCAATGAAAAACTGTTTTTT. This chain connects TRBV2 to TRBJ1-4; 9 bases are a match to TRBD1. The V and J ends lost 7 bases and 5 bases, in that order; junction bases with no gene match: 8. The length of the CDR3 is 15 residues. The germline V gene has CDR1 SNHLY and CDR2 FYNNEI.

This clone was detected a few times. This sequence joins TRBV4-3 and TRBJ1-1, with TRBD1 matching 8 bases. CDR3 size: 16 residues. Germline V gene data show CDR1 as LGHNA and CDR2 as YSLEER. The V gene end was trimmed by 0 bases and the J gene end by 1 base; junction bases not matched to a gene: 4. The CDR3 nucleotides read TGCGCCAGCAGCCAAGAATCGGGGACAGGGAACACTGAAGCTTTCTTT. Residues: CASSQESGTGNTEAFF.

This clone was counted between two and nine times. The CDR3 region has the DNA TGTGCCAGCAGCTTAGAGAGGCTACGGGCGGGAGATACGCAGTATTTT. Its protein product is CASSLERLRAGDTQYF. The chain joins TRBV11-2 to TRBJ2-3; a weak D match, TRBD2 (5 bases). The CDR3 covers 16 residues. V was pared by 0 bases and J by 5 bases, with 15 bases between. Germline CDR1 and CDR2: SGHAT and FQNNGV.

The chain combines TRBV5-5 with TRBJ1-2; a weak D match, TRBD1 (5 bases). Trimming removed 2 bases from V and 4 bases from J, with 15 bases in between. In germline, CDR1 is SGHKS, CDR2 YYEKEE (reference sequence). This CDR3 region has 15 residues. The CDR3 DNA is TGTGCCAGCAGCTTCGGGGGAAGCGGAGGCTATGGCTACACCTTC. Translation gives CASSFGGSGGYGYTF.

This chain links TRBV7-9 with TRBJ2-7; 12 bases are a match to TRBD2. The trim removed 5 bases at V and 6 bases at J, leaving 8 bases unmatched. The CDR3 contains 15 residues. CDR1 and CDR2 (germline): SEHNR, FQNEAQ (reference sequence). The CDR3 DNA reads as TGTGCCAGCAGCACCAGACTAGCGGGAGAAGGCGAGCAGTACTTC. It translates to CASSTRLAGEGEQYF. The whole variable domain, filled in from reference TRBV7-9 and TRBJ2-7, reads DTGVSQNPRHKITKRGQNVTFRCDPISEHNRLYWYRQTLGQGPEFLTYFQNEAQLEKSRLLSDRFSAERPKGSFSTLEIQRTEQGDSAMYLCASSTRLAGEGEQYFGPGTRLTVT.

This clone appeared a single time. The CDR3 DNA reads as TGTGCCAGCAGCGTAGCTGCGCTCGGGGAGCTGTTTTTT. This codes for CASSVAALGELFF. This sequence joins TRBV9 and TRBJ2-2; D gene ambiguous. Germline CDR1 SGDLS, CDR2 YYNGEE. The CDR3 extends over 13 amino acids. Trimming removed 0 bases from V and 7 bases from J, with 7 bases in between.

The gene calls are TRBV28 and TRBJ2-7; the D is unclear. The V gene's germline CDR1 is MDHEN and CDR2 SYDVKM. The CDR3 is 15 amino acids. V was pared by 1 base and J by 3 bases, with 13 bases between. DNA for the CDR3: TGTGCCAGCAGTTTATCCCCCCGAAGAGGCTACGAGCAGTACTTC. Translation: CASSLSPRRGYEQYF.

V gene TRBV18 combines with J gene TRBJ2-1; 9 nucleotides line up with TRBD1. The CDR3 consists of 16 residues. Germline trimming cut 4 bases from V and 9 bases from J; bases unmatched to any gene: 13. CDR1 and CDR2 (germline): KGHSH, LQKENI. CDR3 bases: TGTGCCAGCTCACTACCCGGGACAGGGTCGGAGGGTGAGCAGTTCTTC. Translated: CASSLPGTGSEGEQFF.

This rearrangement joins TRBV10-3 to TRBJ2-3; D is unclear. Germline CDR1 reads ENHRY; CDR2 reads SYGVKD. CDR3 length: 15 amino acids. The V and J ends lost 5 bases and 0 bases respectively, with 12 bases between them. Written as DNA, the CDR3 is TGTGCCATCAGTTACTCGAAAGATAGCACAGATACGCAGTATTTT. Its translation is CAISYSKDSTDTQYF.

This chain uses TRBV10-3 with TRBJ1-1, with a possible D match to TRBD1 (6 bases). There are 13 residues in the CDR3. V lost 8 bases, J lost 3 bases, and 13 bases lay in between. Germline CDR1 ENHRY, CDR2 SYGVKD. The CDR3 protein is CAIGSGTYTEAFF. The CDR3 DNA sequence: TGTGCCATCGGGTCCGGGACATACACTGAAGCTTTCTTT.

The chain employs TRBV18 and TRBJ2-7; 7 bases map to TRBD1. J gave up 1 base and V 3 bases, and 3 bases lay outside the gene matches. Germline loops: CDR1 KGHSH, CDR2 LQKENI. This CDR3 is 14 amino acids long. The CDR3 here is CASSPRQGSYEQYF. The CDR3 DNA reads as TGTGCCAGCTCACCGAGACAGGGATCCTACGAGCAGTACTTC.

V and J are TRBV4-2 and TRBJ2-1, with D possibly TRBD2 on 6 matching bases. Trimming stripped 2 bases from V and 5 bases from J, with 25 bases between. This CDR3 region has 19 residues. Germline lookup yields CDR1 LGHNA and CDR2 YNFKEQ. This CDR3 reads CASSQQDLFRTEGHNEQFF. DNA for the CDR3: TGTGCCAGCAGCCAACAAGATCTTTTTAGGACGGAGGGGCACAATGAGCAGTTCTTC.

This CDR3 is CASNPGQGQETQYF. In DNA, the CDR3 is TGTGCCAGCAATCCCGGACAGGGGCAAGAGACCCAGTACTTC. V and J are TRBV27 and TRBJ2-5, with 9 bases aligning to TRBD1. J lost 2 bases, V lost 7 bases, and 5 bases had no gene match. CDR3 length: 14 residues. Germline lookup yields CDR1 MNHEY and CDR2 SMNVEV (reference sequence).

The V and J genes are TRBV28 and TRBJ2-5, with TRBD1 matching 7 bases. The J call may be incorrect, as the DNA end agrees better with TRBJ2-7. Germline loops: CDR1 MDHEN, CDR2 SYDVKM. The CDR3 totals 15 residues. The CDR3, as DNA: TGTGCCAGCACCACCATGCGACAGGGATTCTACGAGCAGTACTTC. It translates to CASTTMRQGFYEQYF.

The chain joins TRBV7-9 to TRBJ2-1, with 10 bases matching TRBD2. V lost 8 bases to trimming and J lost 8 bases; unmatched junction nucleotides: 15. Looked up from germline, CDR1 is SEHNR and CDR2 is FQNEAQ (reference sequence). The CDR3 totals 16 residues. CDR3 in amino acids: CASPLGASGSIDEQFF. In DNA form, the CDR3 reads TGTGCCAGCCCTTTAGGGGCTAGCGGGAGTATCGATGAGCAGTTCTTC.

This clone has a handful of counts. The chain carries TRBV10-3 and TRBJ2-5; 8 nucleotides match TRBD1. The J call could be wrong; TRBJ2-7 is a better fit for the DNA end. This CDR3 region has 14 residues. Germline CDR1 and CDR2: ENHRY and SYGVKD. CDR3 region: CAIRGQDQTYEQYF. Written as DNA, the CDR3 is TGTGCCATCAGGGGACAGGACCAAACCTACGAGCAGTACTTC.